Sequencing of this TCR beta chain was carried out in a study of T cell changes during pregnancy in multiple sclerosis. Here immunoSEQ multiplex PCR was the method, and the copy in TCRdb shows in-frame clones only, minus some. Here the sample spans tens of thousands of clones, more than 80% being singletons. The TCR comes from a female donor in good health, enrolled as a control in a pregnancy study. The sample here was peripheral blood, taken in the first trimester of pregnancy.

The CDR3 loop is CASSFEAHTGELFF. The CDR3 nucleotides read TGTGCCAGCAGCTTTGAGGCCCACACCGGGGAGCTGTTTTTT. The chain combines TRBV11-3 with TRBJ2-2; D remains unclear. Germline assignment: CDR1 SGHNT and CDR2 YENEEA. The V end was cut by 3 bases, the J end by 3 bases, with 8 bases between. CDR3 length: 14 residues.